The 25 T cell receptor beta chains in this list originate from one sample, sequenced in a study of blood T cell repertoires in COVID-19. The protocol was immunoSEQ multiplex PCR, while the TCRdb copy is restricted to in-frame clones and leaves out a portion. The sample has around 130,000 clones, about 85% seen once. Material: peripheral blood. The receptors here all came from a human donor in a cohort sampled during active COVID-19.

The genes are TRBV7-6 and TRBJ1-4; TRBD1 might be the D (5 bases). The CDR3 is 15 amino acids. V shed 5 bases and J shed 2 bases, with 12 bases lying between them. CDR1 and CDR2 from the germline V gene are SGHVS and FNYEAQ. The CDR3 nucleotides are TGTGCCAGCAGCCCTTGGGGCTCCACTAATGAAAAACTGTTTTTT. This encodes CASSPWGSTNEKLFF.

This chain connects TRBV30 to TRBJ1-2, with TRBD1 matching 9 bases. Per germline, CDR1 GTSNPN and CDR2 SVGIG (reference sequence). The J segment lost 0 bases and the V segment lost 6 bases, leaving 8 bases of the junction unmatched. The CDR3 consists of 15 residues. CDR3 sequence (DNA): TGTGCCTGCCACTCTGGACAGGGGTCTAACTATGGCTACACCTTC. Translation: CACHSGQGSNYGYTF.

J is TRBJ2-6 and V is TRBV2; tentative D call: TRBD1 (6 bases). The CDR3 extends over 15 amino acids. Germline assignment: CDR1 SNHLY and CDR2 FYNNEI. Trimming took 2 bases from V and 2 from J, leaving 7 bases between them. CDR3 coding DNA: TGTGCCAGCAGTGAATGGACAGCTGGGGCCAACGTCCTGACTTTC. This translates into CASSEWTAGANVLTF.

The CDR3 loop reads CASSTGYGYTF. The CDR3 region has the DNA TGTGCCAGCAGTACAGGATATGGCTACACCTTC. This rearrangement joins TRBV6-2 or TRBV6-3 to TRBJ1-2; perhaps TRBD1 as D (5 bases). CDR1 is MNHEY, CDR2 SVGEGT, per germline. The CDR3 is 11 residues long. V dropped 5 bases and J dropped 5 bases, with 6 bases sitting between them.

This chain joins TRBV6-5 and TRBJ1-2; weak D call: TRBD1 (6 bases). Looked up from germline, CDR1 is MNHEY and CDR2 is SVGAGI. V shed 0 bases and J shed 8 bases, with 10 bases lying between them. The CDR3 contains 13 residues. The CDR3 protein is CASSYSRGVGYTF. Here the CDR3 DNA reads TGTGCCAGCAGTTACTCCAGGGGAGTCGGCTACACCTTC.

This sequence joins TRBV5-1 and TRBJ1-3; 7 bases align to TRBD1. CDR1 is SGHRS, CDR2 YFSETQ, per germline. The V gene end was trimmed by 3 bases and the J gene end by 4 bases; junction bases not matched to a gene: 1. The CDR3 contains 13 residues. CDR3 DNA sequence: TGCGCCAGCAGCTGGGGACAGGGAAACACCATATATTTT. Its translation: CASSWGQGNTIYF.

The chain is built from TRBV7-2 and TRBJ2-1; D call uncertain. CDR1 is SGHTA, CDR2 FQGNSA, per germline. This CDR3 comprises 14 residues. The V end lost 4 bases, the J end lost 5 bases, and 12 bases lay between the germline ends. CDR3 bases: TGTGCCAGCAGCTCGCCCTCAGGAAACAATGAGCAGTTCTTC. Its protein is CASSSPSGNNEQFF.

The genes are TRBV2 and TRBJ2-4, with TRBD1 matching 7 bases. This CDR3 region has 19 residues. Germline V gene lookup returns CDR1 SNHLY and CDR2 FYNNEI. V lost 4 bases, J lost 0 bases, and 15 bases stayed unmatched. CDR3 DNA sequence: TGTGCCAGCAGTGTGCTCGGGACAGCCTTTTTACTAGCCAAAAACATTCAGTACTTC. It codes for CASSVLGTAFLLAKNIQYF.

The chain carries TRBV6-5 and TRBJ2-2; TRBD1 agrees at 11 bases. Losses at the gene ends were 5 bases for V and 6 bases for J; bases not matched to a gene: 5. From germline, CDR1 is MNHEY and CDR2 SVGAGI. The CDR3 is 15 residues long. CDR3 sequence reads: CASSTRDRGAGELFF. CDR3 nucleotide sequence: TGTGCCAGCAGTACCCGGGACAGGGGGGCCGGGGAGCTGTTTTTT.

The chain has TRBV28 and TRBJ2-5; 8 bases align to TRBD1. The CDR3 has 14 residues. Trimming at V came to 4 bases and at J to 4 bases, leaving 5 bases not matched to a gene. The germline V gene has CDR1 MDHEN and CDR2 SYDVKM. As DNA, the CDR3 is TGTGCCAGCAGTTCTCGGACAGGGACAGAGACCCAGTACTTC. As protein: CASSSRTGTETQYF.

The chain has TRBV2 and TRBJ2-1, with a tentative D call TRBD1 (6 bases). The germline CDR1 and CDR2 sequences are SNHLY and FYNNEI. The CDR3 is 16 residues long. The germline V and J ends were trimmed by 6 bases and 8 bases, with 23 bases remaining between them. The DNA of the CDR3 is TGTGCCAGCAGGAAGACCGGGACACCGACTGCATATGAGCAGTTCTTC. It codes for CASRKTGTPTAYEQFF. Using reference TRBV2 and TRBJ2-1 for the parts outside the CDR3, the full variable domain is EPEVTQTPSHQVTQMGQEVILRCVPISNHLYFYWYRQILGQKVEFLVSFYNNEISEKSEIFDDQFSVERPDGSNFTLKIRSTKLEDSAMYFCASRKTGTPTAYEQFFGPGTRLTVL.

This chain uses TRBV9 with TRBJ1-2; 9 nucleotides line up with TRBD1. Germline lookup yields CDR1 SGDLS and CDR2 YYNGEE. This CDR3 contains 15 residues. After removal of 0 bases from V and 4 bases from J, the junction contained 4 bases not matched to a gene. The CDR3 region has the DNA TGTGCCAGCAGCGTAGAAGGACAGGGGTTCTATGGCTACACCTTC. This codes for CASSVEGQGFYGYTF.

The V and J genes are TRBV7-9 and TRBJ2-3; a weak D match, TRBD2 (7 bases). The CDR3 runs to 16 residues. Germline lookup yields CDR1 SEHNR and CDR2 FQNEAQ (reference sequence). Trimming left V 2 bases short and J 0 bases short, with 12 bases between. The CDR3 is CASSLRAGASTDTQYF. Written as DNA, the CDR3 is TGTGCCAGCAGCTTACGCGCGGGGGCTAGCACAGATACGCAGTATTTT.

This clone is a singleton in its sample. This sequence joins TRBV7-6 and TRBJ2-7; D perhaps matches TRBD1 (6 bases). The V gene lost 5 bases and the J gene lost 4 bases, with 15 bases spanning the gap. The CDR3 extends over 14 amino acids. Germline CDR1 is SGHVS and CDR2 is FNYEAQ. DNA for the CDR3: TGTGCCAGCAGCCCACCGGGACAAAGGTACGAGCAGTACTTC. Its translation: CASSPPGQRYEQYF. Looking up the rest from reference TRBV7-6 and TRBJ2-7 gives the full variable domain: GAGVSQSPRYKVTKRGQDVALRCDPISGHVSLYWYRQALGQGPEFLTYFNYEAQQDKSGLPNDRFSAERPEGSISTLTIQRTEQRDSAMYRCASSPPGQRYEQYFGPGTRLTVT.

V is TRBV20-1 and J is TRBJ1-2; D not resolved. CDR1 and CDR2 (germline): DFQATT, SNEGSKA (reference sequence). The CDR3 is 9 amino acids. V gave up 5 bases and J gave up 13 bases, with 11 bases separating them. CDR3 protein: CSAGLSGTF. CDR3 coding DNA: TGCAGTGCTGGGCTTAGCGGCACCTTC.

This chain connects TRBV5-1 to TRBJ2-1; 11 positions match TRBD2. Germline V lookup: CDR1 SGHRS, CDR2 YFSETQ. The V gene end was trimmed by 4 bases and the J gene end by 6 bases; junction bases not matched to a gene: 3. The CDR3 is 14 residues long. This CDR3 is CASSPGLAANEQFF. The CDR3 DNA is TGCGCCAGCAGCCCGGGACTAGCGGCCAATGAGCAGTTCTTC.

In DNA, the CDR3 is TGTGCCAGCAGTGCCGGGGAGAATCAGCCCCAGCATTTT. It is translated as CASSAGENQPQHF. The J gene is TRBJ1-5, the V gene TRBV2; no firm D call. Germline V gives CDR1 SNHLY, CDR2 FYNNEI. The CDR3 has 13 amino acids. Trimming shortened V by 4 bases and J by 4 bases, and 8 bases separated the two germline ends.

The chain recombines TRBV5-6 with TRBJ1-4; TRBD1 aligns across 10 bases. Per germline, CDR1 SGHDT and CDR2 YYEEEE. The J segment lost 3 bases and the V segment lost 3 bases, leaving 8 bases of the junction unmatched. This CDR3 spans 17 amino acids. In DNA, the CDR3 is TGTGCCAGCAGCTCAAATCGACAGGGGGCCGCTAATGAAAAACTGTTTTTT. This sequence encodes CASSSNRQGAANEKLFF.

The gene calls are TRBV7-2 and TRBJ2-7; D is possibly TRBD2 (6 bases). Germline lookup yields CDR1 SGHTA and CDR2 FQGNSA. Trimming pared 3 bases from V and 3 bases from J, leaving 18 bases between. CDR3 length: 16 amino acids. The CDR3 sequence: CASSLGSGSSLYEQYF. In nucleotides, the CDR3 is TGTGCCAGCAGCTTGGGCAGCGGGTCGTCTCTCTACGAGCAGTACTTC.

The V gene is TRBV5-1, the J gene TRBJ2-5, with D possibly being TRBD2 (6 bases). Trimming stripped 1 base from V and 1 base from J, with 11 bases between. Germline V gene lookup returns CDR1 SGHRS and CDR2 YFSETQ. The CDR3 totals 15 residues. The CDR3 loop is CASSLLGSAQETQYF. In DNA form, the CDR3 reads TGCGCCAGCAGCTTGCTCGGGAGCGCCCAAGAGACCCAGTACTTC.

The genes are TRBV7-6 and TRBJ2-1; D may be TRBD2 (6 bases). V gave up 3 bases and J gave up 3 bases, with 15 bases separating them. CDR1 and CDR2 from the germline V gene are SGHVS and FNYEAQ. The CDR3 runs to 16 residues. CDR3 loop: CASSFGGSRIYNEQFF. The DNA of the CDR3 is TGTGCCAGCAGCTTTGGAGGGAGTAGGATCTACAATGAGCAGTTCTTC.

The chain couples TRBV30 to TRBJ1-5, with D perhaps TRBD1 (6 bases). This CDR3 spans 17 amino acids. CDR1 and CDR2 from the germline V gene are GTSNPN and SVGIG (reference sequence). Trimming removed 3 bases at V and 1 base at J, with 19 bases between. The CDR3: CAWRATGGGFSNQPQHF. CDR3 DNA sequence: TGTGCCTGGAGGGCAACCGGCGGGGGCTTCAGCAATCAGCCCCAGCATTTT.

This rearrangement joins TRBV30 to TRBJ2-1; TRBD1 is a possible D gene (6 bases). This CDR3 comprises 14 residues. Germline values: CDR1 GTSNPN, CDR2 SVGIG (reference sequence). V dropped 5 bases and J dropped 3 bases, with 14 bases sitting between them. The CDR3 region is CAWEGHPLYNEQFF. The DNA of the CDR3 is TGTGCCTGGGAGGGACACCCGCTCTACAATGAGCAGTTCTTC.

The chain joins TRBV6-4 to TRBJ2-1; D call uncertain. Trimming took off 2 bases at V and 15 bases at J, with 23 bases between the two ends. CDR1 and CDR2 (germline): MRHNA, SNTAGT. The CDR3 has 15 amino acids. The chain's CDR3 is CASSDVHGSSTRRFF. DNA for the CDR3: TGTGCCAGCAGTGACGTCCACGGGTCTTCCACTCGACGGTTCTTC.

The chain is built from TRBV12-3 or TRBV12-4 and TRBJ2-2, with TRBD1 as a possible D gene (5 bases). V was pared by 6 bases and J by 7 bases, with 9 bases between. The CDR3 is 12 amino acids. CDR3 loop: CASRQGNGELFF. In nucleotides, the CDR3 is TGTGCCAGCAGGCAGGGAAACGGGGAGCTGTTTTTT.